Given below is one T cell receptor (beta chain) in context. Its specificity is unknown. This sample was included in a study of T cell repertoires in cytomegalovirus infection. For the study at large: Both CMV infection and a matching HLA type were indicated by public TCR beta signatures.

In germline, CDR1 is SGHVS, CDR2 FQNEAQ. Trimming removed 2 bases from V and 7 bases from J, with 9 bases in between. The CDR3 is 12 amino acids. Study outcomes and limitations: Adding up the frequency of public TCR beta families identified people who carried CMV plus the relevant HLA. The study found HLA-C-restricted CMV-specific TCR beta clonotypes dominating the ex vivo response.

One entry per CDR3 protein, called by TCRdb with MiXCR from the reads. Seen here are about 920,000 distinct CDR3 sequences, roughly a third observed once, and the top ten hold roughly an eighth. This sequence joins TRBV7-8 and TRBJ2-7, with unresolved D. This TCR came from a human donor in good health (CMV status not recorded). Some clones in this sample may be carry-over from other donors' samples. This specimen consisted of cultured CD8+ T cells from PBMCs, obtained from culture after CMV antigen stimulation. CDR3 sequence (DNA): TGTGCCAGCAGCTTACTCAGGTGGGAGCAGTACTTC. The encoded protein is CASSLLRWEQYF.